These 32 T cell receptor beta chains came from one sample sequenced in a study of T cells after somatic rescue of genetic block. Method: immunoSEQ multiplex PCR; TCRdb's copy keeps in-frame clones and lacks some. Among tens of thousands of clones listed, just under 95% were seen once. Sequenced material: peripheral blood mononuclear cells (PBMCs). The source of these receptors is a man aged 40-55 years.

This chain joins TRBV6-1 and TRBJ2-1; the D gene is possibly TRBD2 (5 bases). The ends were cut back, 6 bases at V and 7 bases at J, with 10 bases in the middle. The CDR3 contains 12 residues. Per germline, CDR1 MNHNS and CDR2 SASEGT. The CDR3 sequence: CASRVRTNEQFF. CDR3 nucleotides: TGTGCCAGCAGGGTGAGGACTAATGAGCAGTTCTTC.

This clone turned up a few times. Here the CDR3 reads CASSPSRVNTEAFF. CDR3 nucleotide sequence: TGTGCCAGCAGCCCCTCTCGGGTGAACACTGAAGCTTTCTTT. The chain carries TRBV9 and TRBJ1-1; D ambiguous. From germline, CDR1 is SGDLS and CDR2 YYNGEE. The CDR3 spans 14 residues. Trimming removed 4 bases at V and 0 bases at J, with 10 bases between.

The J gene is TRBJ1-3, the V gene TRBV5-4; no definite D call. The CDR3 covers 15 residues. From germline, CDR1 is SGHNT and CDR2 YYREEE (reference sequence). Trimming shortened V by 0 bases and J by 2 bases, and 9 bases separated the two germline ends. The CDR3 DNA sequence: TGTGCCAGCAGCTTGGACGGGGAAACTGGAAACACCATATATTTT. Encoded protein: CASSLDGETGNTIYF.

J is TRBJ1-2 and V is TRBV15; the D gene is possibly TRBD1 (5 bases). Germline assignment: CDR1 LNHNV and CDR2 YYDKDF (reference sequence). V was pared by 6 bases and J by 0 bases, with 26 bases between. CDR3 length: 19 amino acids. CDR3 sequence: CATRRGMWQTLTSNYGYTF. The CDR3 DNA sequence: TGTGCCACCAGGAGGGGCATGTGGCAGACCCTGACCTCTAACTATGGCTACACCTTC.

A word on this clone: This sequence may be a read error, since a much larger clone differs from it by one base. CDR3 sequence (DNA): TGTGCCAGCAGCCCGGGACCGGGCGACGAGCAGTACTTC. It is translated as CASSPGPGDEQYF. V usage is TRBV5-4 and J usage is TRBJ2-7; the D gene could be TRBD1 or TRBD2 (5 bases each). This CDR3 region has 13 residues. V lost 4 bases and J lost 5, with 13 bases in between. In germline, CDR1 is SGHNT, CDR2 YYREEE (reference sequence).

V usage is TRBV7-2 and J usage is TRBJ1-2; 9 nucleotides match TRBD1. Germline CDR1 is SGHTA and CDR2 is FQGNSA. V shed 5 bases, J shed 8 bases, and the junction held 9 bases outside the gene matches. This CDR3 comprises 14 residues. CDR3 bases: TGTGCCAGCAGCGACCGGGACAGGGTTTCCGGCTACACCTTC. Residues: CASSDRDRVSGYTF.

This chain joins TRBV4-3 and TRBJ2-6; 8 nucleotides line up with TRBD1. CDR3 length: 17 amino acids. Trimming cost V 1 base and J 2 bases; bases outside gene matches: 4. The germline V gene encodes CDR1 LGHNA and CDR2 YSLEER. The DNA for the CDR3 is TGCGCCAGCAGCCAAGTTCCGACAGGGGCTGGGGCCAACGTCCTGACTTTC. It specifies CASSQVPTGAGANVLTF.

The CDR3 protein is CASSPTTGQRTGELFF. CDR3 DNA sequence: TGTGCCAGCAGCCCAACCACCGGACAGCGCACCGGGGAGCTGTTTTTT. The gene calls are TRBV7-2 and TRBJ2-2, with a tentative D call TRBD1 (6 bases). Trimming pared 5 bases from V and 4 bases from J, leaving 17 bases between. The CDR3 spans 16 residues. The V gene's germline CDR1 is SGHTA and CDR2 FQGNSA.

The CDR3 DNA follows: TGTGCCAGCAGGTCCAGGGGTGAGCAGTTCTTC. Amino acid sequence: CASRSRGEQFF. The chain uses TRBV6-1 and TRBJ2-1, with a tentative D call TRBD1 (6 bases). The V end lost 6 bases, the J end lost 9 bases, and 9 bases lay between the germline ends. The CDR3 spans 11 residues. The V gene's germline CDR1 is MNHNS and CDR2 SASEGT.

The rearrangement links TRBV19 to TRBJ1-4; D remains unclear. Trimming pared 0 bases from V and 4 bases from J, leaving 6 bases between. There are 14 residues in the CDR3. Germline V lookup: CDR1 LNHDA, CDR2 SQIVND (reference sequence). CDR3 nucleotides: TGTGCCAGTAGTATAGAAGCTGTTAATGAAAAACTGTTTTTT. Amino acid sequence: CASSIEAVNEKLFF.

The rearrangement links TRBV5-6 to TRBJ2-3; 8 bases agree with TRBD2. Germline V gives CDR1 SGHDT, CDR2 YYEEEE. Trimming cost V 7 bases and J 1 base; bases outside gene matches: 5. The CDR3 loop spans 14 amino acids. This chain's CDR3 is CASPREGRTDTQYF. The CDR3, as DNA: TGTGCCAGCCCCCGGGAGGGGCGCACAGATACGCAGTATTTT.

The chain couples TRBV5-1 to TRBJ2-7, with a tentative D call TRBD1 (6 bases). V was pared by 0 bases and J by 2 bases, with 9 bases between. This CDR3 is 14 amino acids long. Germline V gives CDR1 SGHRS, CDR2 YFSETQ. Here the CDR3 reads CASSLGTVTYEQYF. CDR3 coding DNA: TGCGCCAGCAGCTTGGGGACAGTAACCTACGAGCAGTACTTC.

The V call is TRBV13, the J call TRBJ2-3, with D possibly TRBD1 on 5 matching bases. The CDR3 consists of 13 residues. Deletions cut 7 bases from V and 4 bases from J, with 12 bases between. Germline assignment: CDR1 PRHDT and CDR2 FYEKMQ (reference sequence). The CDR3 nucleotides are TGTGCCAGCACCCGCAGGGTGTCAGATACGCAGTATTTT. Translation gives CASTRRVSDTQYF.

The genes are TRBV6-1 and TRBJ1-2; D remains ambiguous. V gave up 4 bases and J gave up 8 bases, with 14 bases separating them. The length of the CDR3 is 13 residues. Germline loops: CDR1 MNHNS, CDR2 SASEGT. CDR3 sequence: CASSVARLGGYTF. The CDR3 DNA reads TGTGCCAGCAGTGTGGCCAGACTGGGAGGCTACACCTTC.

The chain has TRBV5-4 and TRBJ2-7, with D unresolved. V lost 0 bases and J 0 bases, leaving 10 bases between the germline ends. The CDR3 spans 15 residues. The germline V gene has CDR1 SGHNT and CDR2 YYREEE (reference sequence). The CDR3 region is CASSLGILPSYEQYF. CDR3 sequence (DNA): TGTGCCAGCAGCTTGGGGATTTTGCCCTCCTACGAGCAGTACTTC.

The chain combines TRBV2 with TRBJ2-3; D is perhaps TRBD2 (6 bases). The germline CDR1 and CDR2 sequences are SNHLY and FYNNEI. V lost 4 bases and J lost 0, with 23 bases in between. The CDR3 extends over 19 amino acids. The CDR3 nucleotides read TGTGCCAGCAGTGCGCTAGGAAGGATCGGTAGCGGTAGCACAGATACGCAGTATTTT. Protein product: CASSALGRIGSGSTDTQYF.

The chain has TRBV19 and TRBJ1-5, with D tentatively TRBD1 (5 bases). The CDR3 extends over 14 amino acids. The germline CDR1 and CDR2 sequences are LNHDA and SQIVND (reference sequence). V lost 3 bases and J lost 7, with 13 bases in between. Here the CDR3 reads CASSMQGGLQPQHF. CDR3 bases: TGTGCCAGTAGTATGCAGGGTGGGTTGCAGCCCCAGCATTTT. Based on the CDR3 plus reference TRBV19 and TRBJ1-5, the full variable domain is DGGITQSPKYLFRKEGQNVTLSCEQNLNHDAMYWYRQDPGQGLRLIYYSQIVNDFQKGDIAEGYSVSREKKESFPLTVTSAQKNPTAFYLCASSMQGGLQPQHFGDGTRLSIL.

J is TRBJ2-2 and V is TRBV7-9; 8 bases line up with TRBD2. Germline V gene data show CDR1 as SEHNR and CDR2 as FQNEAQ (reference sequence). Trimming at V came to 5 bases and at J to 3 bases, leaving 11 bases not matched to a gene. This CDR3 is built from 17 residues. The CDR3 sequence is CASSLPGLGFDTGELFF. The DNA for the CDR3 is TGTGCCAGCAGCCTTCCGGGACTAGGTTTTGACACCGGGGAGCTGTTTTTT.

J is TRBJ1-2 and V is TRBV5-1, with 7 bases lining up with TRBD1. The CDR3 runs to 14 residues. Unmatched junction bases numbered 5, after V lost 0 bases and J lost 6 bases. The V gene's germline CDR1 is SGHRS and CDR2 YFSETQ. The CDR3 coding sequence is TGCGCCAGCAGCTTGGCGGCAGGGGGTGATGGCTACACCTTC. Protein product: CASSLAAGGDGYTF.

The chain carries TRBV7-9 and TRBJ2-7, with D possibly being TRBD1 (5 bases). Trimming removed 5 bases at V and 3 bases at J, with 17 bases between. Germline CDR1 is SEHNR and CDR2 is FQNEAQ (reference sequence). The CDR3 totals 15 residues. In DNA form, the CDR3 reads TGTGCCAGCAGCGCCCTACATGGGGCGAGCTACGAGCAGTACTTC. Residues: CASSALHGASYEQYF. The variable domain in full, completed from reference TRBV7-9 and TRBJ2-7, reads DTGVSQNPRHKITKRGQNVTFRCDPISEHNRLYWYRQTLGQGPEFLTYFQNEAQLEKSRLLSDRFSAERPKGSFSTLEIQRTEQGDSAMYLCASSALHGASYEQYFGPGTRLTVT.

The table lists this clone with a count of one. The V and J genes are TRBV5-1 and TRBJ2-7; the D is unclear. The germline CDR1 and CDR2 sequences are SGHRS and YFSETQ. The CDR3 consists of 14 residues. Trimming cost V 1 base and J 0 bases, with 8 bases left between them. In DNA form, the CDR3 reads TGCGCCAGCAGCTTGTTGGGCAGCTCCTACGAGCAGTACTTC. Residues: CASSLLGSSYEQYF.

The rearrangement links TRBV10-2 to TRBJ2-7, with TRBD2 matching 7 bases. Germline CDR1 is WSHSY and CDR2 is SAAADI. The CDR3 contains 13 residues. The trim removed 8 bases at V and 1 base at J, leaving 5 bases unmatched. This CDR3 reads CASGGLSSYEQYF. The CDR3 DNA reads as TGCGCCAGCGGGGGACTATCATCCTACGAGCAGTACTTC.

V is TRBV10-2 and J is TRBJ2-2, with 7 nucleotides matching TRBD2. The germline V gene has CDR1 WSHSY and CDR2 SAAADI. The junction had 4 bases not matched to a gene; V was cut back by 0 bases and J by 0 bases. The CDR3 contains 17 residues. In DNA form, the CDR3 reads TGCGCCAGCAGTGAGTCGATACTAGCGACGAACACCGGGGAGCTGTTTTTT. Translated: CASSESILATNTGELFF.

This chain joins TRBV5-6 and TRBJ1-1, with a possible D match to TRBD1 (5 bases). CDR3 length: 15 amino acids. V lost 1 base and J lost 4, with 14 bases in between. The V gene's germline CDR1 is SGHDT and CDR2 YYEEEE. This CDR3 is CASSLLKGGGTEAFF. CDR3 nucleotides: TGTGCCAGCAGCTTGTTGAAGGGTGGGGGCACTGAAGCTTTCTTT.

The chain is built from TRBV28 and TRBJ1-1, with D perhaps matching TRBD1 (6 bases). This CDR3 region has 14 residues. The germline V gene encodes CDR1 MDHEN and CDR2 SYDVKM. Trimming removed 8 bases at V and 1 base at J, with 14 bases between. DNA for the CDR3: TGTGCCAGCTCCAGGGGACAACCGAACACTGAAGCTTTCTTT. Amino acid sequence: CASSRGQPNTEAFF.

The genes are TRBV6-6 and TRBJ1-4; TRBD1 matches 8 bases. V gave up 4 bases and J gave up 7 bases; unmatched junction bases: 8. This CDR3 comprises 15 residues. Germline lookup yields CDR1 MNHNY and CDR2 SVGAGI (reference sequence). CDR3 loop: CASSLQGGTAEKLFF. CDR3 sequence (DNA): TGTGCCAGCAGTTTACAGGGGGGGACTGCTGAAAAACTGTTTTTT.

The V call is TRBV27, the J call TRBJ2-7, with 11 bases matching TRBD2. J was trimmed by 0 bases and V by 4 bases; bases with no gene match: 5. This CDR3 region has 16 residues. Germline CDR1 is MNHEY and CDR2 is SMNVEV (reference sequence). Here the CDR3 reads CASSSLGLADSYEQYF. In DNA, the CDR3 is TGTGCCAGCAGTTCCTTGGGACTAGCGGACTCCTACGAGCAGTACTTC.

The chain recombines TRBV5-4 with TRBJ2-7; 10 bases map to TRBD2. Looked up from germline, CDR1 is SGHNT and CDR2 is YYREEE (reference sequence). CDR3 size: 15 residues. The ends lost 1 base at V and 6 bases at J; junction bases unmatched: 7. The CDR3 here is CASSLRLAGASEQYF. CDR3 sequence (DNA): TGTGCCAGCAGCTTGAGGCTAGCGGGGGCGTCCGAGCAGTACTTC.

The chain recombines TRBV19 with TRBJ2-4; D may match TRBD1 or TRBD2 (5 bases each). Trimming shortened V by 4 bases and J by 0 bases, and 10 bases separated the two germline ends. Germline lookup yields CDR1 LNHDA and CDR2 SQIVND (reference sequence). The CDR3 sequence is 15 residues long. The CDR3 nucleotides read TGTGCCAGTAGTAGAGCCGGGACAGCCAAAAACATTCAGTACTTC. This codes for CASSRAGTAKNIQYF.

The V and J genes are TRBV6-6 and TRBJ2-5; no firm D call. Germline V gene lookup returns CDR1 MNHNY and CDR2 SVGAGI (reference sequence). The CDR3 is 15 residues long. Trimming removed 2 bases from V and 0 bases from J, with 10 bases in between. The CDR3 is CASSYETLYQETQYF. The CDR3 region has the DNA TGTGCCAGCAGTTACGAGACCCTGTACCAAGAGACCCAGTACTTC.

This clone occurred a few times. The gene calls are TRBV5-1 and TRBJ2-5; TRBD1 might be the D (6 bases). Germline lookup yields CDR1 SGHRS and CDR2 YFSETQ. V lost 0 bases, J lost 5 bases, and 11 bases lay in between. The CDR3 runs 14 residues. CDR3 residues: CASSLDAGGETQYF. Here the CDR3 DNA reads TGCGCCAGCAGCTTGGATGCTGGGGGCGAGACCCAGTACTTC.

On this clone: A junction end diverges from the germline sequence, so it may reflect a read error. The rearrangement uses TRBV9 and TRBJ2-5; 9 nucleotides match TRBD2. This CDR3 has 14 amino acids. CDR1 is SGDLS, CDR2 YYNGEE, per germline. CDR3 sequence: CASSVASSGVVNNF. Written as DNA, the CDR3 is TGTGCCAGCAGCGTAGCATCTAGCGGGGTCGTAAACAACTTC.